This TCR beta chain is drawn from a study of cytomegalovirus exposure and HLA in healthy donors. Findings of the study overall: Most of the CMV-associated TCR beta chains (in a later analysis) appeared to be HLA-restricted.

Regarding this clone: Its antigen is as yet unknown.

With 60 Vbeta and 13 Jbeta primers, the PCR was carried out. The assay was immunoSEQ multiplex PCR, and TCRdb's table has in-frame clones only and misses some. This sample has about 62,000 clones, with about 90% found just once. CDR1 and CDR2 from the germline V gene are LNHNV and YYDKDF (reference sequence). J was trimmed by 5 bases and V by 3 bases; bases with no gene match: 6. The CDR3 is 14 amino acids. The specimen was PBMCs. The gene calls are TRBV15 and TRBJ2-5, with 7 nucleotides matching TRBD1. This clonotype originated in a young man in good health and CMV-seronegative. The CDR3 reads CATSSDRVLETQYF. CDR3 DNA: TGTGCCACCAGCAGCGACAGGGTTCTGGAGACCCAGTACTTC. The entire variable domain, with the rest obtained from reference TRBV15 and TRBJ2-5, is as follows: DAMVIQNPRYQVTQFGKPVTLSCSQTLNHNVMYWYQQKSSQAPKLLFHYYDKDFNNEADTPDNFQSRRPNTSFCFLDIRSPGLGDTAMYLCATSSDRVLETQYFGPGTRLLVL.